This T cell receptor (beta chain) was recovered during a study of tumor and adjacent non-tumor tissue in lung cancer. A modified ARM-PCR protocol with three rounds of nested PCR amplified TCRbeta. Each CDR3 protein is one row after TCRdb ran MiXCR on the multiplex PCR reads. The sample contains more than 45,000 distinct CDR3 sequences, about 70% of which appear only once. The count of this clonotype is one. This CDR3 region has 15 residues. V was pared by 8 bases and J by 3 bases, with 17 bases between. No cell sorting was done before RNA was extracted from the tissue. This non-tumor lung sample came from over 3 cm beyond the tumor edge.

The source is a woman aged 60-75 years with non-small cell lung cancer. Material for sequencing was distant non-tumor lung tissue. The chain is built from TRBV12-3 or TRBV12-4 and TRBJ2-4, with D possibly matching TRBD1 (6 bases). As DNA, the CDR3 is TGTGCCAGCTGTGAAACAGGGAGTGGCAAAAACATTCAGTACTTC. Translating it yields CASCETGSGKNIQYF.